These 26 T cell receptor beta chains were sequenced from one sample in a study of graft-versus-host responses after intestinal transplantation. Their recognized antigens are unknown. Here immunoSEQ multiplex PCR was the method, and the copy in TCRdb shows in-frame clones only, minus some. This table has under 100,000 clones, around 92% appearing once. The specimen comprised unstimulated CD8+ T cells sorted from spleen or lymph node cells, sampled before transplant. The receptors stem from a human donor who was the organ donor for an intestinal transplant.

The V and J genes are TRBV7-9 and TRBJ1-1; no clear D. The CDR3 consists of 13 residues. Germline CDR1 and CDR2: SEHNR and FQNEAQ (reference sequence). Trimming took 7 bases from V and 1 from J, leaving 10 bases between them. DNA of the CDR3: TGTGCCAGCAATCGGGAAGAGAACACTGAAGCTTTCTTT. Its translation is CASNREENTEAFF.

This chain uses TRBV4-1 with TRBJ1-2; 12 bases match TRBD1. Trimming cost V 4 bases and J 3 bases; bases outside gene matches: 9. CDR1 MGHRA and CDR2 YSYEKL come from the germline V gene. There are 17 residues in the CDR3. The CDR3 loop is CASSPPGQGAADYGYTF. CDR3 sequence (DNA): TGCGCCAGCAGCCCCCCGGGACAGGGGGCGGCGGACTATGGCTACACCTTC.

In its sample, this clone was seen a few times. The chain combines TRBV21-1 with TRBJ1-5; the D segment call TRBD1 is taken from the table without a DNA check. TRBV21-1 is recorded as a pseudogene. The CDR3 has 13 residues. The CDR3 DNA reads TGTGCCAAGCCGGGACAGGGGGATCAGCCCCAGCATTTT. Translation: CAKPGQGDQPQHF.

The V call is TRBV30, the J call TRBJ2-2, with TRBD2 matching 8 bases. V shed 0 bases and J 3 bases; nucleotides not matched to a gene: 15. The germline V gene has CDR1 GTSNPN and CDR2 SVGIG (reference sequence). The CDR3 is made up of 19 amino acids. DNA for the CDR3: TGTGCCTGGAGTGTACCGGGGCGGGGGGCCCGGTGGCACACCGGGGAGCTGTTTTTT. Translation: CAWSVPGRGARWHTGELFF. The full variable domain, in which reference TRBV30 and TRBJ2-2 provide the parts outside the CDR3, is SQTIHQWPATLVQPVGSPLSLECTVEGTSNPNLYWYRQAAGRGLQLLFYSVGIGQISSEVPQNLSASRPQDRQFILSSKKLLLSDSGFYLCAWSVPGRGARWHTGELFFGEGSRLTVL.

This sequence joins TRBV28 and TRBJ2-7; 7 positions match TRBD2. The CDR3 totals 18 residues. V dropped 5 bases and J dropped 0; count of bases not matched to a gene: 16. Per the germline V gene, CDR1 is MDHEN and CDR2 is SYDVKM. CDR3 loop: CASSLGLLFGLDSYEQYF. In DNA form, the CDR3 reads TGTGCCAGCAGTCTAGGGCTATTGTTTGGACTAGACTCCTACGAGCAGTACTTC.

The V call is TRBV19, the J call TRBJ2-1; 8 bases line up with TRBD1. The CDR3 is made up of 13 amino acids. CDR1 is LNHDA and CDR2 is SQIVND in the germline V gene (reference sequence). Trimming at V came to 11 bases and at J to 2 bases, leaving 5 bases not matched to a gene. The CDR3 sequence is CASATGAYNEQFF. The CDR3 DNA follows: TGTGCCTCTGCGACAGGGGCCTACAATGAGCAGTTCTTC.

J is TRBJ1-3 and V is TRBV13, with D unclear. Germline CDR1 reads PRHDT; CDR2 reads FYEKMQ (reference sequence). The CDR3 has 15 residues. The V gene lost 3 bases and the J gene lost 0 bases, with 9 bases spanning the gap. This chain's CDR3 is CASSFSALSGNTIYF. For the CDR3, the DNA is TGTGCCAGCAGCTTCAGCGCCCTCTCTGGAAACACCATATATTTT.

The chain uses TRBV2 and TRBJ2-2, with a possible D match to TRBD2 (6 bases). Between the trimmed V and J ends, which lost 11 bases and 4 bases, there was a span of 14 bases. CDR3 size: 13 residues. Per germline, CDR1 SNHLY and CDR2 FYNNEI. CDR3 nucleotides: TGTGCCCTGGTCCGGGGAGGCACCGGGGAGCTGTTTTTT. Its protein product is CALVRGGTGELFF.

The rearrangement uses TRBV4-1 and TRBJ1-2; D call uncertain. Deletions cut 1 base from V and 8 bases from J, with 14 bases between. Per germline, CDR1 MGHRA and CDR2 YSYEKL. The CDR3 is 14 amino acids. The CDR3 nucleotides read TGCGCCAGCAGCCAAGTCGACGGCGGTTTAGGCTACACCTTC. It is translated as CASSQVDGGLGYTF.

The chain couples TRBV4-3 to TRBJ1-6; 8 positions agree with TRBD1. From germline, CDR1 is LGHNA and CDR2 YSLEER. This CDR3 has 18 residues. V trimming: 9 bases; J trimming: 4 bases; junction bases outside the gene matches: 17. CDR3 sequence (DNA): TGCGCCAGTTCTGACCCGACGGACAGGGCGGGGTATAATTCACCCCTCCACTTT. Encoded protein: CASSDPTDRAGYNSPLHF.

This chain uses TRBV4-2 with TRBJ2-7; 9 nucleotides match TRBD2. J lost 2 bases, V lost 7 bases, and 6 bases had no gene match. Germline values: CDR1 LGHNA, CDR2 YNFKEQ. The CDR3 length is 14 residues. The CDR3 bases are TGTGCCAGCACCCAGGGACTAGCCACCTACGAGCAGTACTTC. It is translated as CASTQGLATYEQYF.

This chain uses TRBV7-9 with TRBJ2-6; TRBD1 is a possible D gene (6 bases). This CDR3 is built from 16 residues. V was cut by 4 bases and J by 0 bases, with 10 bases left in between. Germline CDR1 reads SEHNR; CDR2 reads FQNEAQ (reference sequence). In nucleotides, the CDR3 is TGTGCCAGCAGCTACTACAGGGACTCTGGGGCCAACGTCCTGACTTTC. Protein product: CASSYYRDSGANVLTF.

In regard to this clone: One junction end disagrees with the germline gene, perhaps due to a read error. The chain employs TRBV7-2 and TRBJ2-7, with D possibly matching TRBD1 (5 bases). The V gene's germline CDR1 is SGHTA and CDR2 FQGNSA. This CDR3 has 13 amino acids. DNA of the CDR3: TGTGCCAGCAGCTTAGAAACAGGCGCATGGCGGAACTTC. Its protein product is CASSLETGAWRNF.

In this sample, this clone turned up once. J is TRBJ2-7 and V is TRBV6-1; D may be TRBD1 (5 bases). This CDR3 comprises 15 residues. CDR1 and CDR2 (germline): MNHNS, SASEGT. Trimming left V 6 bases short and J 0 bases short, with 15 bases between. In DNA form, the CDR3 reads TGTGCCAGCAGGCACCGACAGACTCTCTCCTACGAGCAGTACTTC. Protein: CASRHRQTLSYEQYF.

This clone is a singleton in its sample. The gene calls are TRBV7-2 and TRBJ1-5; 8 bases line up with TRBD1. V lost 4 bases to trimming and J lost 6 bases; unmatched junction nucleotides: 8. CDR1 is SGHTA, CDR2 FQGNSA, per germline. This CDR3 is 15 amino acids long. The CDR3 DNA follows: TGTGCCAGCAGCTCCAGGGGGCGAAGAGTTCAGCCCCAGCATTTT. It encodes CASSSRGRRVQPQHF.

The chain recombines TRBV30 with TRBJ1-4, with D perhaps TRBD1 (6 bases). Deletions cut 2 bases from V and 8 bases from J, with 15 bases between. Germline values: CDR1 GTSNPN, CDR2 SVGIG (reference sequence). The CDR3 length is 14 residues. CDR3 nucleotides: TGTGCCTGGAGTCTACGGGGGGCTGGAGAAAAACTGTTTTTT. This sequence encodes CAWSLRGAGEKLFF.

This sequence joins TRBV4-3 and TRBJ2-1; the D is unclear. The V end lost 4 bases, the J end lost 2 bases, and 15 bases lay between the germline ends. The CDR3 length is 16 residues. The germline V gene encodes CDR1 LGHNA and CDR2 YSLEER. The CDR3 DNA follows: TGCGCCAGCAGCCGAACCTTTGGCAGGACCTACAATGAGCAGTTCTTC. Its translation: CASSRTFGRTYNEQFF.

This chain uses TRBV4-1 with TRBJ2-2; 9 bases agree with TRBD1. The CDR3 consists of 20 residues. The ends lost 3 bases at V and 4 bases at J; junction bases unmatched: 18. CDR1 is MGHRA and CDR2 is YSYEKL in the germline V gene. CDR3 residues: CASSQGGVPGQGSGTGELFF. CDR3 coding DNA: TGCGCCAGCAGCCAGGGGGGCGTCCCGGGACAGGGTTCGGGCACCGGGGAGCTGTTTTTT.

The chain recombines TRBV18 with TRBJ1-4; no firm D call. The V end was cut by 2 bases, the J end by 5 bases, with 12 bases between. Germline V gene data show CDR1 as KGHSH and CDR2 as LQKENI. CDR3 length equals 15 residues. CDR3 bases: TGTGCCAGCTCACCAAGGAGGGCGATCAATGAAAAACTGTTTTTT. This encodes CASSPRRAINEKLFF.

V usage is TRBV4-2 and J usage is TRBJ2-3; TRBD1 aligns across 9 bases. Germline V lookup: CDR1 LGHNA, CDR2 YNFKEQ. The V gene end was trimmed by 0 bases and the J gene end by 6 bases; junction bases not matched to a gene: 10. This CDR3 contains 17 residues. The CDR3 protein is CASSQDFLGQGGDTQYF. The CDR3 DNA reads as TGTGCCAGCAGCCAAGATTTCTTGGGACAGGGTGGTGATACGCAGTATTTT.

V usage is TRBV7-3 and J usage is TRBJ2-3; tentatively, D is TRBD2 (6 bases). The V end lost 2 bases, the J end lost 5 bases, and 11 bases lay between the germline ends. Germline assignment: CDR1 SGHTA and CDR2 FQGTGA. CDR3 length equals 14 residues. Here the CDR3 reads CASSLAGSQDTQYF. The CDR3 nucleotides read TGTGCCAGCAGCTTAGCGGGGAGCCAAGATACGCAGTATTTT. Drawing the rest from reference TRBV7-3 and TRBJ2-3, the complete variable domain is GAGVSQTPSNKVTEKGKYVELRCDPISGHTALYWYRQSLGQGPEFLIYFQGTGAADDSGLPNDRFFAVRPEGSVSTLKIQRTERGDSAVYLCASSLAGSQDTQYFGPGTRLTVL.

The V gene is TRBV4-3, the J gene TRBJ1-1; D unresolved. Looked up from germline, CDR1 is LGHNA and CDR2 is YSLEER. Between the trimmed V and J ends, which lost 2 bases and 0 bases, there was a span of 4 bases. The CDR3 is 13 amino acids. CDR3 coding DNA: TGCGCCAGCAGCCAATCGGTGAACACTGAAGCTTTCTTT. Translating gives CASSQSVNTEAFF.

The chain links TRBV28 to TRBJ2-5, with D possibly matching TRBD1 (6 bases). V shed 3 bases and J shed 3 bases, with 14 bases lying between them. CDR3 length: 15 residues. In germline, CDR1 is MDHEN, CDR2 SYDVKM. The CDR3 spells CASSLGATREETQYF. DNA for the CDR3: TGTGCCAGCAGTTTGGGGGCTACACGTGAAGAGACCCAGTACTTC.

CDR3 protein: CASSYTQGFTDTQYF. Written as DNA, the CDR3 is TGTGCCAGCAGCTACACTCAGGGGTTTACAGATACGCAGTATTTT. The rearrangement joins TRBV6-1 to TRBJ2-3; the D gene is possibly TRBD1 (6 bases). V was shortened by 6 bases and J by 3 bases, with 16 bases between the two germline ends. CDR1 and CDR2 from the germline V gene are MNHNS and SASEGT. The CDR3 extends over 15 amino acids.

J is TRBJ2-7 and V is TRBV27, with D unclear. This CDR3 comprises 14 residues. Germline V gene data show CDR1 as MNHEY and CDR2 as SMNVEV (reference sequence). The V gene lost 0 bases and the J gene lost 3 bases, with 9 bases spanning the gap. CDR3 sequence: CASSLSSSGYEQYF. The DNA for the CDR3 is TGTGCCAGCAGTTTATCCTCGTCGGGCTACGAGCAGTACTTC.

The V gene is TRBV25-1, the J gene TRBJ2-7, with D tentatively TRBD1 (5 bases). Trimming removed 6 bases at V and 4 bases at J, with 16 bases between. In germline, CDR1 is MGHDK, CDR2 SYGVNS. The CDR3 covers 14 residues. The CDR3 is CASSKGAREYEQYF. CDR3 DNA: TGTGCCAGCAGCAAGGGTGCCAGGGAATACGAGCAGTACTTC.